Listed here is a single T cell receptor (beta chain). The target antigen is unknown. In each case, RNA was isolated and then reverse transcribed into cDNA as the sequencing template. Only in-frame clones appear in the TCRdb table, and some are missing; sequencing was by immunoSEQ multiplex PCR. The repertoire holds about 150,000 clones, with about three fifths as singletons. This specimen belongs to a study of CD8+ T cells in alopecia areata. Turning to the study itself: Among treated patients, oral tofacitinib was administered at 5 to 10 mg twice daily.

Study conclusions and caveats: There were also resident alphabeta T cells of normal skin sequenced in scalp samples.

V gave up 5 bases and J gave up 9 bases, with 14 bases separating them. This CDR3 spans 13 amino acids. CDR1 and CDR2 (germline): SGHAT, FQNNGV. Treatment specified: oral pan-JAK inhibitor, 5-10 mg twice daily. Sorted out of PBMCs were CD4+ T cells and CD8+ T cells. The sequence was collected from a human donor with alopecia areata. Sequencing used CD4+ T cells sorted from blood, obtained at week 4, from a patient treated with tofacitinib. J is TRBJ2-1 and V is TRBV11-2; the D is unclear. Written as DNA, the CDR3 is TGTGCCAGCAGCGTTGTCGAGCGTAGTGAGCAGTTCTTC. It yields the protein CASSVVERSEQFF.